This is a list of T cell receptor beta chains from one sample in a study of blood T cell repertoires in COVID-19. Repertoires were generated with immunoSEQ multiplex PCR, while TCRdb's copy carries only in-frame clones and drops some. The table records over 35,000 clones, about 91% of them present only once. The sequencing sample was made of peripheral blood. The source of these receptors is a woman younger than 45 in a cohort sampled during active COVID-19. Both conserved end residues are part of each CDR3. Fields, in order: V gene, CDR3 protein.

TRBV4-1	CASSQEGCLAGRSSYNEQFF
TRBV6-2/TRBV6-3	CASSQRLVGQFF
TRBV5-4	CASSFRTGAQSEQYF
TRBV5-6	CASSPGTGGDYGYTF
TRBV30	CAWSAASGSYEQYF
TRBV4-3	CASSQDWSGQGLTSNQPQHF
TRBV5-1	CASSLAGGLGEKLFF
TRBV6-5	CASSYGAGWRTEAFF
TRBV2	CASSEGLLPDTQYF
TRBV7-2	CASSNLGTSGSSAYNEQFF
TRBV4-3	CASSQAPLQGNEQFF
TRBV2	CASSTMGSGRETQYF
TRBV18	CASSPDTAGELFF
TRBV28	CASTELTGDTEAFF
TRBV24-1	CATSGLPLTDTQYF
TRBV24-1	CATSANRGEGRQETQYF